The clone carrying this TCR beta chain was found many times. Antigen: not known. MiXCR, run by TCRdb on the 5' RACE reads, gives a single entry per CDR3 protein. Counted here are approximately 30,000 distinct CDR3 sequences, about 4.1% occurring once; the ten biggest clones make up around 27%. Germline V gene lookup returns CDR1 SGHRS and CDR2 YFSETQ. This CDR3 region has 13 residues. The V and J ends lost 0 bases and 7 bases respectively, with 10 bases between them. The sample comes from a study of neurological immune-mediated disorders. Regarding the study as a whole: Private repertoires in all groups were suggested by the absence of shared CDR3 amino acid sequences among expanded clones across subjects.

The sorted libraries started from 1 million CD4+ or CD8+ T cells. Sequencing was done on a sample of CD4+ T cells from blood. V gene TRBV5-1 combines with J gene TRBJ1-2; possible D gene TRBD1, 6 bases. The origin of this receptor is a woman between 35 and 50 years old in good health. The CDR3 here is CASSLGTQGGYTF. Written as DNA, the CDR3 is TGCGCCAGCAGCTTGGGAACACAGGGTGGCTACACCTTC.